This T cell receptor beta chain was identified in a study of shared clonotypes between healthy human individuals. Study observations and caveats: Clonotypes not shared had lower generation probabilities than those common to all four donors.

Each sorted subset replicate got 200 ng genomic DNA, 25,000 to 35,000 genomes. The table came from immunoSEQ multiplex PCR; TCRdb's copy has only in-frame clones and leaves some out. The table lists 600,000 to 800,000 clones, roughly two thirds of them singletons. This clone was counted between two and nine times. The target antigen is unknown. The CDR3 contains 14 residues. Germline CDR1 and CDR2: MDHEN and SYDVKM. Trimming cost V 2 bases and J 7 bases; bases outside gene matches: 3. Sample: memory CD4+ T cells sorted from blood. Subset specified: CD45RA-negative fraction. The sequence was obtained from a woman aged 25 to 39 in good health. V usage is TRBV28 and J usage is TRBJ2-2, with 8 nucleotides matching TRBD1. CDR3 DNA: TGTGCCAGCAGTTTACAGGGGGCTGTCGGGGAGCTGTTTTTT. Translated, it gives CASSLQGAVGELFF. Using reference TRBV28 and TRBJ2-2 for the parts outside the CDR3, the full variable domain is DVKVTQSSRYLVKRTGEKVFLECVQDMDHENMFWYRQDPGLGLRLIYFSYDVKMKEKGDIPEGYSVSREKKERFSLILESASTNQTSMYLCASSLQGAVGELFFGEGSRLTVL.